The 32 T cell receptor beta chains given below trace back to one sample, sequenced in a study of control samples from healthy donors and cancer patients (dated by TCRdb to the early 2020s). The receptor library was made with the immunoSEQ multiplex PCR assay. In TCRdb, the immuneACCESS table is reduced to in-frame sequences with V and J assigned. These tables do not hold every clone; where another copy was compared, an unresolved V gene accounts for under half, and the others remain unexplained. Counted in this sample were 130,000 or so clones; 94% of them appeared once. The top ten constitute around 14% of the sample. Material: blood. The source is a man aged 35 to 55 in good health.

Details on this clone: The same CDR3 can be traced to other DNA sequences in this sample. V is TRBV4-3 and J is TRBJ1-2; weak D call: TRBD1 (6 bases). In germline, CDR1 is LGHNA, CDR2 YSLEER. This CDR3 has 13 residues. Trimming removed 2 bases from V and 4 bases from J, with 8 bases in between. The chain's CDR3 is CASSQTGIYGYTF. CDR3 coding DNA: TGCGCCAGCAGCCAAACAGGGATCTATGGCTACACCTTC.

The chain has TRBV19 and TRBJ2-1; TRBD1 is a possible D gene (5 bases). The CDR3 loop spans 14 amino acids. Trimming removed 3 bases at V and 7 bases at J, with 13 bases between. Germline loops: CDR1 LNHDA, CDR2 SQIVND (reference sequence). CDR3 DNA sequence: TGTGCCAGTAGTATTAAGCAGGGATATAATGAGCAGTTCTTC. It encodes CASSIKQGYNEQFF.

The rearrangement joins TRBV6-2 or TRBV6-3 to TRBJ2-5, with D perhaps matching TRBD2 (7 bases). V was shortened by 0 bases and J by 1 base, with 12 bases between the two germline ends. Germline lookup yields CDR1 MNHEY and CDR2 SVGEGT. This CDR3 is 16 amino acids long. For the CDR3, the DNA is TGTGCCAGCAGTTACTCGAATAGGGGGGGCCAAGAGACCCAGTACTTC. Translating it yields CASSYSNRGGQETQYF.

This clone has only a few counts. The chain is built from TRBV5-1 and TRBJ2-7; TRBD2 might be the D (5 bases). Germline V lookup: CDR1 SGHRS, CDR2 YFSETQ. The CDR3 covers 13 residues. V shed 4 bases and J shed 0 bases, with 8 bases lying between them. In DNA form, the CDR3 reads TGCGCCAGCAGCAACCGGGGCTCCTACGAGCAGTACTTC. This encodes CASSNRGSYEQYF.

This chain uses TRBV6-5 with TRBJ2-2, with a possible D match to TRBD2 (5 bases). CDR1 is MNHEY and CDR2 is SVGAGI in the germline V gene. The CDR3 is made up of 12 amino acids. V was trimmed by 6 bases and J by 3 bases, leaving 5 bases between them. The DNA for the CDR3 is TGTGCCAGCAGGGGAGACACCGGGGAGCTGTTTTTT. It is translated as CASRGDTGELFF.

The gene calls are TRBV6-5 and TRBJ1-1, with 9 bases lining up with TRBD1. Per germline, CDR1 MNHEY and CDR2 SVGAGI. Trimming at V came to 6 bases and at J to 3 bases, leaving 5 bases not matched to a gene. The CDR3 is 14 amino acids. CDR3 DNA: TGTGCCAGCAGAGAGACAGGGGGTCACACTGAAGCTTTCTTT. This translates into CASRETGGHTEAFF.

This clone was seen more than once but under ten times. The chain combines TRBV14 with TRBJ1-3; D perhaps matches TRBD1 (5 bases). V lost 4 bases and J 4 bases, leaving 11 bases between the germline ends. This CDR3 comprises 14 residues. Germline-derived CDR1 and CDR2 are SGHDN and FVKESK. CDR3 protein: CASSLLGTGNTIYF. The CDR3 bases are TGTGCCAGCAGCCTGCTCGGGACCGGAAACACCATATATTTT.

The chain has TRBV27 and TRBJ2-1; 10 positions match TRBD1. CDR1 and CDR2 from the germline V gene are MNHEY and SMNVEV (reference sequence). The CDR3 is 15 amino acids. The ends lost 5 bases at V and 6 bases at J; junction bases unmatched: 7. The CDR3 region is CASSRTGGVSNEQFF. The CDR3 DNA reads TGTGCCAGCAGTCGGACAGGGGGTGTATCCAATGAGCAGTTCTTC.

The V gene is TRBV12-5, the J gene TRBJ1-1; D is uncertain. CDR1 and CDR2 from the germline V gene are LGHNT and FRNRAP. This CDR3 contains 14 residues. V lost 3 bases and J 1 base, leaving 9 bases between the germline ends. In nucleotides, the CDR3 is TGTGCTAGTGGTTTCTCGGGCAGGAACACTGAAGCTTTCTTT. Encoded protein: CASGFSGRNTEAFF.

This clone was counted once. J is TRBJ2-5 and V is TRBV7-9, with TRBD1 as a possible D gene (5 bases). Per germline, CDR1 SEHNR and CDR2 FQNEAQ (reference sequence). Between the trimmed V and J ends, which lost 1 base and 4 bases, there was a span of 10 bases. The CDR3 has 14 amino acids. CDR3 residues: CASSLGRQGETQYF. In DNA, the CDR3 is TGTGCCAGCAGCTTAGGTCGTCAGGGAGAGACCCAGTACTTC.

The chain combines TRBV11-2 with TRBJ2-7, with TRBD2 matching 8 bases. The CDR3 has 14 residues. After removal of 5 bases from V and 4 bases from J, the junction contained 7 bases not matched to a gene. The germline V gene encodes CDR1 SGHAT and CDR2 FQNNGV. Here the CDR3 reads CASSPGLATYEQYF. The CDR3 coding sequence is TGTGCCAGCAGCCCCGGACTAGCTACATACGAGCAGTACTTC.

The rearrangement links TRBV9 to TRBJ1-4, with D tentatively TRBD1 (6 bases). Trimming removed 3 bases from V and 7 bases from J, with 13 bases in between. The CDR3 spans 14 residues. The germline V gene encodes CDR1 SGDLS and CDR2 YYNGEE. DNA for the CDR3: TGTGCCAGCAGCGGCGGGGGCGCAGGTGAAAAACTGTTTTTT. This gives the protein CASSGGGAGEKLFF.

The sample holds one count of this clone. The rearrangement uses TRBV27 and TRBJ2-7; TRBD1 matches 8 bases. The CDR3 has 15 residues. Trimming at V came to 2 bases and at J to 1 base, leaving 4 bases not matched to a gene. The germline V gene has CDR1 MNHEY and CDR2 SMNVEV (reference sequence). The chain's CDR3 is CASSLGQGASYEQYF. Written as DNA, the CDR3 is TGTGCCAGCAGTTTAGGGCAGGGGGCTTCCTACGAGCAGTACTTC.

CDR3 in DNA: TGTGCCAGCAGCCCAACTCGGCTACTGACTGAAGCTTTCTTT. As protein: CASSPTRLLTEAFF. The gene calls are TRBV6-5 and TRBJ1-1; D gene uncertain. The CDR3 length is 14 residues. V lost 6 bases to trimming and J lost 5 bases, with 16 bases between them. Per the germline V gene, CDR1 is MNHEY and CDR2 is SVGAGI.

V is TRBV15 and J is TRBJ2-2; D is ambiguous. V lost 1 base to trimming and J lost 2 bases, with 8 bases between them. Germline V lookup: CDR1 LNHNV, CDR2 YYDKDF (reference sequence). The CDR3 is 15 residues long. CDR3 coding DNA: TGTGCCACCAGCAGAGCCGGGTCAAACACCGGGGAGCTGTTTTTT. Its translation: CATSRAGSNTGELFF.

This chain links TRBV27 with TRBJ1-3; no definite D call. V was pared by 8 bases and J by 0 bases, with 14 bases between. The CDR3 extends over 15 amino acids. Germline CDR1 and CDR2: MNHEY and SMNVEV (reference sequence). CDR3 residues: CASCLRLSSGNTIYF. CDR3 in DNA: TGTGCCAGCTGCCTGAGGCTTTCCTCTGGAAACACCATATATTTT.

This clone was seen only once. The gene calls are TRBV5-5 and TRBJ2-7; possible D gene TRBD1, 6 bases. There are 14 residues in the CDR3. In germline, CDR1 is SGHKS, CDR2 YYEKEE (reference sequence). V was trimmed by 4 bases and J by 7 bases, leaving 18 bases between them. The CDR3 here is CASSLDRSVGEQYF. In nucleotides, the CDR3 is TGTGCCAGCAGCCTTGACAGGAGTGTCGGGGAGCAGTACTTC.

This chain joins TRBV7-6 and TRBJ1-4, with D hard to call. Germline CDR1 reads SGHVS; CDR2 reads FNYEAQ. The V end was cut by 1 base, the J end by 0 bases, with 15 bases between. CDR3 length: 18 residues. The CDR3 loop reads CASSLDPGGSATNEKLFF. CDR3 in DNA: TGTGCCAGCAGCTTAGATCCAGGAGGGTCCGCAACTAATGAAAAACTGTTTTTT.

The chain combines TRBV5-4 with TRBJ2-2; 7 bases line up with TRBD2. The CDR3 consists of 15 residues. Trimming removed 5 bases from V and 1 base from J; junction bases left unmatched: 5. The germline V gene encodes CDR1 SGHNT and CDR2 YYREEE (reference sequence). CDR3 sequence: CASRTGGRNTGELFF. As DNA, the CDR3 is TGTGCCAGCAGGACCGGGGGGAGGAACACCGGGGAGCTGTTTTTT.

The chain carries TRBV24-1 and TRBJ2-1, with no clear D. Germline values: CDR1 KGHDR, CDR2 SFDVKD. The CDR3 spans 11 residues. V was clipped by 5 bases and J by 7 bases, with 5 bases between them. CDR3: CATSVGNEQFF. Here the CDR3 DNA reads TGTGCCACCAGTGTGGGGAATGAGCAGTTCTTC.

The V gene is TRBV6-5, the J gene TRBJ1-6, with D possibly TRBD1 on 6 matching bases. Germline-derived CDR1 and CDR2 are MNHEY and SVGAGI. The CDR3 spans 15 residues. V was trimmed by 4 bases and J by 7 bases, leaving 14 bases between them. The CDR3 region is CASSFTGPPNSPLHF. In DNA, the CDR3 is TGTGCCAGCAGTTTTACAGGGCCCCCGAATTCACCCCTCCACTTT.

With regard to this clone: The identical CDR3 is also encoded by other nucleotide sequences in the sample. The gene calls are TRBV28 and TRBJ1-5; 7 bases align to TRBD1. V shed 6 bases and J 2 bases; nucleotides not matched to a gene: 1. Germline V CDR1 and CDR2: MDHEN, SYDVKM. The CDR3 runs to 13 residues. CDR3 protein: CASSTGGNQPQHF. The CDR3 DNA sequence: TGTGCCAGCAGCACAGGGGGCAATCAGCCCCAGCATTTT.

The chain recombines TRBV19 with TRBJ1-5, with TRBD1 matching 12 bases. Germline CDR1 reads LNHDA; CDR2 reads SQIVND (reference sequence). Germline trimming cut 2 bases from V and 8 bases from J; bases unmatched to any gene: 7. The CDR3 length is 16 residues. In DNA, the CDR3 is TGTGCCAGTAGTATACCGGGACAGGGGGCCAGGAAGCCCCAGCATTTT. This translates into CASSIPGQGARKPQHF.

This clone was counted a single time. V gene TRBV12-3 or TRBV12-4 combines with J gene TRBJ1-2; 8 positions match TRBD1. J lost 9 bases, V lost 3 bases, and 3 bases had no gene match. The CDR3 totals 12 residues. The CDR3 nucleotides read TGTGCCAGCAGTTTTCGACAGGGGAGCTACACCTTC. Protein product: CASSFRQGSYTF.

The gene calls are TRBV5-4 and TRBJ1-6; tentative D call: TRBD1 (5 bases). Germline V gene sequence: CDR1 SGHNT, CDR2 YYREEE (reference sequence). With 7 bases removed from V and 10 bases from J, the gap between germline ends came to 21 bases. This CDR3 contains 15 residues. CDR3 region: CASHPKGQSNSPLHF. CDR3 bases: TGTGCCAGCCACCCGAAGGGGCAGTCTAACTCACCCCTCCACTTT.

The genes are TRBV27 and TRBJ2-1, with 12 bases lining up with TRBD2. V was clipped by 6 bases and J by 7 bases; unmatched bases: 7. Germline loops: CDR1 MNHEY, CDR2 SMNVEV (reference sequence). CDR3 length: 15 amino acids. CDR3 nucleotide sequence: TGTGCCAGCAGACCCCTAGCGGGAGGGGGAAATGAGCAGTTCTTC. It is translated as CASRPLAGGGNEQFF.

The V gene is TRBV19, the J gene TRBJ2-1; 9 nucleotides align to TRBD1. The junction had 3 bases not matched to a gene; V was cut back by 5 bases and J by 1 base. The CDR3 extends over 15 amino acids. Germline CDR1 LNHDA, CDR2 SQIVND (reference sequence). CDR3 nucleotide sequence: TGTGCCAGTAGTGCAGACAGGGGGTCCTACAATGAGCAGTTCTTC. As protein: CASSADRGSYNEQFF.

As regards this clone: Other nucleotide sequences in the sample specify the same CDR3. The CDR3 loop is CASSERDRGNYGYTF. Written as DNA, the CDR3 is TGTGCCAGCAGTGAAAGAGACAGGGGCAACTATGGCTACACCTTC. The gene calls are TRBV2 and TRBJ1-2; 8 positions match TRBD1. Germline lookup yields CDR1 SNHLY and CDR2 FYNNEI. The CDR3 has 15 amino acids. The V and J ends lost 2 bases and 2 bases, in that order; junction bases with no gene match: 4. Supplemented by reference TRBV2 and TRBJ1-2, the full variable domain reads EPEVTQTPSHQVTQMGQEVILRCVPISNHLYFYWYRQILGQKVEFLVSFYNNEISEKSEIFDDQFSVERPDGSNFTLKIRSTKLEDSAMYFCASSERDRGNYGYTFGSGTRLTVV.

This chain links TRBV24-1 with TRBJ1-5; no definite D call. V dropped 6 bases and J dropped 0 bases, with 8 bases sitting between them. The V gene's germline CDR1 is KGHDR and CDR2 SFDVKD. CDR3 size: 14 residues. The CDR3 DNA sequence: TGTGCCACCAGTCCTGCATATAGCAATCAGCCCCAGCATTTT. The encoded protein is CATSPAYSNQPQHF.

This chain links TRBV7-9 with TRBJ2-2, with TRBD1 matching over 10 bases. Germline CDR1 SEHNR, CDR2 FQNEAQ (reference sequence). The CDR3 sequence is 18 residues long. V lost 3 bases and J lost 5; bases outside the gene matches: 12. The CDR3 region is CASSFRALGQGNTGELFF. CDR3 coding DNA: TGTGCCAGCAGCTTTAGGGCCCTGGGACAGGGGAATACCGGGGAGCTGTTTTTT. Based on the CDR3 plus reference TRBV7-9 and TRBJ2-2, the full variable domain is DTGVSQNPRHKITKRGQNVTFRCDPISEHNRLYWYRQTLGQGPEFLTYFQNEAQLEKSRLLSDRFSAERPKGSFSTLEIQRTEQGDSAMYLCASSFRALGQGNTGELFFGEGSRLTVL.

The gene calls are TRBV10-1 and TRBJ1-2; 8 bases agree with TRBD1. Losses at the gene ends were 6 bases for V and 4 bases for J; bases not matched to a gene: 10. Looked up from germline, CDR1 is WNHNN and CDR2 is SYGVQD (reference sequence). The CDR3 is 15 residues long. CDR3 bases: TGCGCCAGCAGCTCGGACAGGGCAGCCCGCTATGGCTACACCTTC. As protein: CASSSDRAARYGYTF.

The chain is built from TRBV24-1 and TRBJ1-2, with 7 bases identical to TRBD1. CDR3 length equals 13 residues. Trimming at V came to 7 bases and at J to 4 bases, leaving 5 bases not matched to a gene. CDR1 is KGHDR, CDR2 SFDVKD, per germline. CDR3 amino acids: CATSGTAFYGYTF. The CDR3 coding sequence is TGTGCCACCAGCGGGACAGCTTTCTATGGCTACACCTTC.